The T cell receptor beta chain under discussion was sequenced for a study of PD-1 blockade in classical Hodgkin lymphoma (dated by TCRdb to the early 2020s). Study-wide context: Nivolumab dosing was 3 mg/kg intravenously every 2 weeks, continuing until either disease progression or unacceptable toxicity. To define a peripheral blood immune signature of response to PD-1 blockade in classical Hodgkin lymphoma, the study combined TCR beta sequencing with CyTOF.

Points the paper makes about the study in general: Lower diversity was seen in patients whose nivolumab began less than 1 year after ASCT, and these patients were left out of later analyses so that immune reconstitution would not confound the results. Trial patients with a complete response had baseline diversity similar to that of newly diagnosed patients, while partial responders and progressors had significantly lower diversity. Baseline TCR diversity was reported as lower in newly diagnosed patients than in healthy donors, and lower still in relapsed/refractory patients. Only a single clinical trial cohort was studied, and what caused the repertoire differences, possibly disease activity or prior therapy, remained undefined. A significant rise by C4D1 was seen in CD4+ but not CD8+ TCR diversity (p=0.0027 vs p=0.16), with the rise being most apparent in complete responders (p=0.02).

The germline V gene provides CDR1 MDHEN and CDR2 SYDVKM. Trimming removed 2 bases from V and 2 bases from J; the gene matches leave 2 bases unexplained. Including cysteine and phenylalanine, the CDR3 has 16 amino acids. The read is trimmed to its CDR3 DNA, 48 bases read in frame from base 1. On this clone: Its antigen target is currently unknown. No much larger clonotype is one base removed from it; base qualities were not supplied.

Interpreted using the paper, the time point label stands for: cycle 2 day 1 (C2D1) of nivolumab. Every trial patient had relapsed after autologous stem cell transplantation, and cohorts A, B and C differed in prior brentuximab vedotin exposure. A total of more than 55 patients with relapsed/refractory classical Hodgkin lymphoma made up the trial cohort, and each patient's best overall response was complete response, partial response or progressive disease. Trial patients were treated with single-agent nivolumab in the multi-cohort phase II CheckMate 205 trial. Best overall response was determined by an independent review committee according to the 2007 International Working Group response criteria. Trial PBMCs were collected immediately before nivolumab initiation (C1D1) and during therapy at cycle 2 day 1 and cycle 4 day 1. Peripheral blood was collected in 8 mL Vacutainer Cell Preparation Tubes, from which PBMCs were isolated by centrifugation and then cryopreserved.

Genomic DNA was extracted with the Qiagen DNeasy kit from unsorted PBMCs and from negatively selected CD4+ and CD8+ fractions. TCR beta CDR3 regions were amplified by immunoSEQ multiplex PCR using primers annealing to V and J segments. A synthetic immune receptor repertoire was used to minimize amplification bias, and remaining bias was computationally removed after sequencing. As for the original processing: Custom Python scripts were used to quantify repertoire diversity as the Shannon entropy index. Unsorted, CD4+ and CD8+ repertoires were analyzed separately, except in combined analyses where CD4+ and CD8+ sequences were merged in silico. Clonal expansion was defined as at least a 2-fold frequency increase after treatment relative to C1D1, with a pseudocount of 0.5 for undetected baseline clones. Clones with 0 or 1 copy at C1D1 were defined as singleton clones, while clones with 2 or more copies were defined as non-singleton clones. By matching protein sequences in sorted samples from the same patient, clones expanded in unsorted samples were annotated as CD4+, CD8+ or unknown. Diversity changes from C1D1 to C4D1 were tested in paired samples using Wilcoxon tests. Here the immuneACCESS table is served through TCRdb, limited to in-frame sequences with V and J called. Missing clones are a known gap in these copies; in checked studies unresolved V genes cover under half, and the rest lacks a known reason. From that table come the V and J calls and clone size; the DNA was used to work out D and trimming. The sample has 55,000 to 75,000 clones on record, 71% of them singletons. Approximately 9.9% of the sample is held by the ten biggest clonotypes.

Sequences were derived from peripheral blood mononuclear cells (PBMCs), sampled before the second cycle of nivolumab. The TCR was taken from a human donor with classical Hodgkin lymphoma. The chain uses TRBV28 and TRBJ2-7; TRBD2 aligns with 14 central bases. The CDR3 loop reads CASSLGTSGSPYEQYF. The DNA sequence is as follows: TGTGCCAGCAGTTTAGGGACTAGCGGGAGTCCCTACGAGCAGTACTTC. Reference TRBV28 and TRBJ2-7 genes cover what lies past the CDR3, so the full variable domain is DVKVTQSSRYLVKRTGEKVFLECVQDMDHENMFWYRQDPGLGLRLIYFSYDVKMKEKGDIPEGYSVSREKKERFSLILESASTNQTSMYLCASSLGTSGSPYEQYFGPGTRLTVT.